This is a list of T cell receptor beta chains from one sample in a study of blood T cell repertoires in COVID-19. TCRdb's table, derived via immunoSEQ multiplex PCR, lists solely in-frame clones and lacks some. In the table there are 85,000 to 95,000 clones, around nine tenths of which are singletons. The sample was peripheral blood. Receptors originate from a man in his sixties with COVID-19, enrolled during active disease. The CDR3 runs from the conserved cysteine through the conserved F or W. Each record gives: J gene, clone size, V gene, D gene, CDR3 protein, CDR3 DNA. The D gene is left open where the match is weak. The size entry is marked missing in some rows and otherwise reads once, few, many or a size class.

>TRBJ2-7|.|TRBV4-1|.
CASSQDPAGISYEQYF
TGCGCCAGCAGCCAAGATCCGGCAGGCATATCCTACGAGCAGTACTTC
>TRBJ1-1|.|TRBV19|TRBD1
CASSRRTGLNTEAFF
TGTGCCAGTAGTCGACGGACAGGGTTGAACACTGAAGCTTTCTTT
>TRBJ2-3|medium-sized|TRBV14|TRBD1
CASSPGQGAYTDTQYF
TGTGCCAGCAGCCCCGGCCAGGGGGCATACACAGATACGCAGTATTTT
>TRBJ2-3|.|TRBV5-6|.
CASSSQADTQYF
TGTGCCAGCAGCTCACAAGCGGATACGCAGTATTTT
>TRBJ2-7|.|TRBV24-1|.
CATSGGAGEQYF
TGTGCCACCAGTGGTGGGGCTGGCGAGCAGTACTTC
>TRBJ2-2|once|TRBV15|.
CATSRDSNTGELFF
TGTGCCACCAGCAGAGACAGTAACACCGGGGAGCTGTTTTTT
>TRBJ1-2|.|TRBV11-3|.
CASSLGGNYGYTF
TGTGCCAGCAGCTTAGGGGGCAACTATGGCTACACCTTC
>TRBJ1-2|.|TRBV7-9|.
CASRMMGDNNYGYTF
TGTGCCAGCAGGATGATGGGGGACAATAACTATGGCTACACCTTC
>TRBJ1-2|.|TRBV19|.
CASSRGRDGYTF
TGTGCCAGTAGTCGGGGGAGGGATGGCTACACCTTC
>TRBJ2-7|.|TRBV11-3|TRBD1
CASSRGTGGEQYF
TGTGCCAGCAGCCGCGGGACAGGGGGAGAGCAGTACTTC
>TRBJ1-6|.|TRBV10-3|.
CAISEDPSVHNSPLHF
TGTGCCATCAGTGAGGACCCTAGCGTCCATAATTCACCCCTCCACTTT
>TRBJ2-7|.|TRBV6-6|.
CASSSSRGVHEQYF
TGTGCCAGCAGTTCCTCGCGGGGCGTCCACGAGCAGTACTTC
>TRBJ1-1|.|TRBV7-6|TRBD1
CASSLTVPDRANTEAFF
TGTGCCAGCAGCTTAACGGTGCCGGACAGGGCGAACACTGAAGCTTTCTTT
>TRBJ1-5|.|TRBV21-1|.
CASSVRTGLNQPQHF
TGTGCCAGCAGCGTCCGGACAGGGCTTAATCAGCCCCAGCATTTT
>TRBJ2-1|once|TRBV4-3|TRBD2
CASSQDVAGAYNEQFF
TGCGCCAGCAGCCAAGATGTAGCGGGAGCCTACAATGAGCAGTTCTTC
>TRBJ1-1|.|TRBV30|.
CAWSPQFEAFF
TGTGCCTGGAGTCCACAGTTTGAAGCTTTCTTT
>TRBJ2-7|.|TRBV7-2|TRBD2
CASSPTMVAGGRYEQYF
TGTGCCAGCAGCCCCACCATGGTAGCGGGAGGACGATACGAGCAGTACTTC
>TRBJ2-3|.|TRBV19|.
CATGERGGTDTQYF
TGTGCCACCGGGGAGAGGGGGGGAACAGATACGCAGTATTTT
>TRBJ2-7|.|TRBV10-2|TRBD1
CASSELDRFHEQYF
TGCGCCAGCAGTGAGCTGGACAGGTTCCACGAGCAGTACTTC
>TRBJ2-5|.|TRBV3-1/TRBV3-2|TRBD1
CASSQGTGGQETQYF
TGTGCCAGCAGCCAAGGGACAGGGGGGCAAGAGACCCAGTACTTC
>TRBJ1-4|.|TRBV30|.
CAWRHPQDTVGEKLFF
TGTGCCTGGAGGCACCCACAGGATACCGTAGGGGAAAAACTGTTTTTT
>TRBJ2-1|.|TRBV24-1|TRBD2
CATSDHGSGRGGSYNEQFF
TGTGCCACCAGTGATCATGGTAGCGGGAGGGGTGGCTCCTACAATGAGCAGTTCTTC
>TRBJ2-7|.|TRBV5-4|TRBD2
CASSPGLAGDYEQYF
TGTGCCAGCAGCCCTGGACTAGCGGGAGACTACGAGCAGTACTTC
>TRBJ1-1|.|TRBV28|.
CASSFEENTEAFF
TGTGCCAGCAGTTTTGAGGAGAACACTGAAGCTTTCTTT
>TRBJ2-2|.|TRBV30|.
CAWSSLLGSGELFF
TGTGCCTGGAGTTCCCTTCTGGGGAGCGGGGAGCTGTTTTTT
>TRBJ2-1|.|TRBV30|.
CAWSSPPTLAFHEQFF
TGTGCCTGGAGTTCCCCCCCGACCCTAGCTTTCCATGAGCAGTTCTTC
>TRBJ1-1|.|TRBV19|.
CASSMYRENTEAFF
TGTGCCAGTAGTATGTACAGGGAGAACACTGAAGCTTTCTTT
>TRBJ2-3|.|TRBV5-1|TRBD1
CASSYGQGASDTQYF
TGCGCCAGCAGCTACGGACAGGGGGCGTCAGATACGCAGTATTTT
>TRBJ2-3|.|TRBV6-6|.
CASSVFSTDTQYF
TGTGCCAGCAGCGTATTTAGCACAGATACGCAGTATTTT
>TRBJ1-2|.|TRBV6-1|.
CASSEPGEFYGYTF
TGTGCCAGCAGTGAACCCGGGGAATTCTATGGCTACACCTTC
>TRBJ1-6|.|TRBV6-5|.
CASVGGQGNSPLHF
TGTGCCAGCGTAGGGGGTCAGGGGAATTCACCCCTCCACTTT
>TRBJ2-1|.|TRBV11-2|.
CASSPGGEQFF
TGTGCCAGCAGCCCTGGGGGGGAGCAGTTCTTC
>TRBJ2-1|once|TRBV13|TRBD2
CASSLLAGGYNEQFF
TGTGCCAGCAGCTTGCTAGCGGGAGGGTACAATGAGCAGTTCTTC
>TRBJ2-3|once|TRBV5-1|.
CASSPGVGSTDTQYF
TGCGCCAGCAGTCCAGGGGTGGGGAGCACAGATACGCAGTATTTT
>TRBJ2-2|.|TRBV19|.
CASSRGDGGAGGELFF
TGTGCCAGTAGTAGGGGCGATGGGGGGGCTGGCGGGGAGCTGTTTTTT